This TCR beta chain derives from a study of control samples from healthy donors and cancer patients. The protocol was immunoSEQ multiplex PCR, while the TCRdb copy is restricted to in-frame clones and leaves out a portion. The sample includes approximately 170,000 clones, 75% to 95% seen only once; the top ten take about 1.4%. This clonotype originated in a woman in her twenties or thirties in good health. The sample comprised blood.

CDR3 region: CASSRQGGNTEAFF. CDR3 nucleotide sequence: TGTGCCAGCAGCAGACAGGGCGGCAACACTGAAGCTTTCTTT. This chain uses TRBV7-9 with TRBJ1-1; 7 nucleotides line up with TRBD1. Germline lookup yields CDR1 SEHNR and CDR2 FQNEAQ (reference sequence). V shed 5 bases and J 2 bases; nucleotides not matched to a gene: 5. CDR3 length: 14 residues.